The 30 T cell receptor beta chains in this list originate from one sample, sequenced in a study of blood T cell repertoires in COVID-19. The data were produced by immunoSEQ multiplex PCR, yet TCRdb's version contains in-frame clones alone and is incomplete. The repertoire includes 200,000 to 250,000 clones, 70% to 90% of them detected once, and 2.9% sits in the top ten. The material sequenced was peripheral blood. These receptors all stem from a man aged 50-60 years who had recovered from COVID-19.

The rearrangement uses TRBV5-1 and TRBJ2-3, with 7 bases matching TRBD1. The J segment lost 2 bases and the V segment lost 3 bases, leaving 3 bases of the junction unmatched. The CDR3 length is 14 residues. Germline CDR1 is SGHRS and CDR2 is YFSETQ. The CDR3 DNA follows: TGCGCCAGCAGCTCGGGACAGCACACAGATACGCAGTATTTT. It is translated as CASSSGQHTDTQYF.

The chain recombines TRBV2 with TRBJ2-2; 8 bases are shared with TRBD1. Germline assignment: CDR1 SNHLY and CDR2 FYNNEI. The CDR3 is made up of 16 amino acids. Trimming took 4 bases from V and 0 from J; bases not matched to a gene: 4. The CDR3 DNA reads TGTGCCAGCAGTGCCCGGACAGGGTCGAACACCGGGGAGCTGTTTTTT. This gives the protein CASSARTGSNTGELFF. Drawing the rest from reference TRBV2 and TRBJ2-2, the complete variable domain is EPEVTQTPSHQVTQMGQEVILRCVPISNHLYFYWYRQILGQKVEFLVSFYNNEISEKSEIFDDQFSVERPDGSNFTLKIRSTKLEDSAMYFCASSARTGSNTGELFFGEGSRLTVL.

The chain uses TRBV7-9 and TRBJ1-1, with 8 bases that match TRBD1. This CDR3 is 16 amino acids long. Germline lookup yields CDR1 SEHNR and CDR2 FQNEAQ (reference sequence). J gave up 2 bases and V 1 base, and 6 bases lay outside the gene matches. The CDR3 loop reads CASSLVGTGGNTEAFF. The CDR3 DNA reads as TGTGCCAGCAGCTTAGTAGGGACAGGAGGAAACACTGAAGCTTTCTTT. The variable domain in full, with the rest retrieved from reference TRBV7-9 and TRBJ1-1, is DTGVSQNPRHKITKRGQNVTFRCDPISEHNRLYWYRQTLGQGPEFLTYFQNEAQLEKSRLLSDRFSAERPKGSFSTLEIQRTEQGDSAMYLCASSLVGTGGNTEAFFGQGTRLTVV.

The CDR3 protein is CASSLDFSGNTIYF. CDR3 sequence (DNA): TGTGCCAGCAGCTTAGACTTCTCTGGAAACACCATATATTTT. The V call is TRBV7-2, the J call TRBJ1-3; D unclear. Deletions cut 1 base from V and 0 bases from J, with 4 bases between. The V gene's germline CDR1 is SGHTA and CDR2 FQGNSA. The CDR3 totals 14 residues.

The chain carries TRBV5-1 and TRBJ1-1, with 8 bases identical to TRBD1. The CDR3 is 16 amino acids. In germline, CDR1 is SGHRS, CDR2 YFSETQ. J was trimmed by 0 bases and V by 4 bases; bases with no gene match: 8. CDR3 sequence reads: CASSPDPGGVNTEAFF. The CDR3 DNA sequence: TGCGCCAGCAGCCCGGACCCAGGGGGCGTGAACACTGAAGCTTTCTTT.

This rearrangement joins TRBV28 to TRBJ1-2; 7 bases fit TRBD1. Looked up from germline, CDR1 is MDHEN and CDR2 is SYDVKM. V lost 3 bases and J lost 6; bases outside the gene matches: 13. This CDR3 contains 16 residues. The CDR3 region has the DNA TGTGCCAGCAGTTTGGGGCCCGGCAGGGGGTGGGATGGCTACACCTTC. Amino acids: CASSLGPGRGWDGYTF.

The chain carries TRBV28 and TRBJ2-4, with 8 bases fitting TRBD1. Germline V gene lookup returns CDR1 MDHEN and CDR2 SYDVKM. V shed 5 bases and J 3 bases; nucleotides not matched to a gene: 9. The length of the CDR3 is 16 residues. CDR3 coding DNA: TGTGCCAGCAGTCCAGGACAGGGTGGGGGCAAAAACATTCAGTACTTC. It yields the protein CASSPGQGGGKNIQYF.

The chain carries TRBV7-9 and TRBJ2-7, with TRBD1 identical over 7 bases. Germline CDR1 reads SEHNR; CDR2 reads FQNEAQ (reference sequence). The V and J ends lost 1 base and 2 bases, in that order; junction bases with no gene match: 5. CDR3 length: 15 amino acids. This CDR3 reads CASSLEGTVPYEQYF. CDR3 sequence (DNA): TGTGCCAGCAGCTTAGAGGGGACAGTCCCCTACGAGCAGTACTTC.

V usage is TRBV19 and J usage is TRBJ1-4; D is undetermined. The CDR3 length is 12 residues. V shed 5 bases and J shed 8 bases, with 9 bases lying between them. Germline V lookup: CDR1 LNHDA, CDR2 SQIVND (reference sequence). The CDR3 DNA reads TGTGCCAGTAGTTCCACGACAGAAAAACTGTTTTTT. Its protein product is CASSSTTEKLFF.

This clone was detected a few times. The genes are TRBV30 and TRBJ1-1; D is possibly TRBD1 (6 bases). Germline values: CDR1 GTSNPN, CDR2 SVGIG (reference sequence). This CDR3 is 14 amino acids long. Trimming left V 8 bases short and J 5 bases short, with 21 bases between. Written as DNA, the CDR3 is TGTGCCGGAACTCACACAGGGATTCTGACTGAAGCTTTCTTT. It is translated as CAGTHTGILTEAFF.

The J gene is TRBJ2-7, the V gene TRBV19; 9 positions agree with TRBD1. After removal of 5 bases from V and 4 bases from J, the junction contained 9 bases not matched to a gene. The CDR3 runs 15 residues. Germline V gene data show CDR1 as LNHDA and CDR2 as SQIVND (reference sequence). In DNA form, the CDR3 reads TGTGCCAGTAGTCCTGGGACAGGGATCCCTTACGAGCAGTACTTC. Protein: CASSPGTGIPYEQYF.

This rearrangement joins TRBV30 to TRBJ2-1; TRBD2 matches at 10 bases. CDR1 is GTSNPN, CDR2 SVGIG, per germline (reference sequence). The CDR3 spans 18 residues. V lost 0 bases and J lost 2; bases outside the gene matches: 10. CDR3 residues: CAWSVQSSGSIPYNEQFF. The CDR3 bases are TGTGCCTGGAGTGTACAGTCTAGCGGGAGTATCCCCTACAATGAGCAGTTCTTC.

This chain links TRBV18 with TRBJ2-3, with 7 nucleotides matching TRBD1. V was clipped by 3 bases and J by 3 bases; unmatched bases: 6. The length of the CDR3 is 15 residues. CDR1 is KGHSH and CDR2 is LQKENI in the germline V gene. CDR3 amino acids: CASSPLGQFTDTQYF. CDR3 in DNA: TGTGCCAGCTCACCCCTGGGACAGTTTACAGATACGCAGTATTTT.

CDR3 coding DNA: TGTGCCAGCAGTCTCAGGACTAGCGGACAAGAGACCCAGTACTTC. Protein: CASSLRTSGQETQYF. The chain is built from TRBV28 and TRBJ2-5, with 10 bases aligning to TRBD2. There are 15 residues in the CDR3. Germline V lookup: CDR1 MDHEN, CDR2 SYDVKM. V shed 5 bases and J 2 bases; nucleotides not matched to a gene: 5.

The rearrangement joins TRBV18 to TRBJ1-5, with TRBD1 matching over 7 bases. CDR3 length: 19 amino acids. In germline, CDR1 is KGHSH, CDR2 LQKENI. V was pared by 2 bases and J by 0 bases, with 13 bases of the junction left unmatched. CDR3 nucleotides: TGTGCCAGCTCACCAGGGGACAGCAGCCGCTTCCTTAGCAATCAGCCCCAGCATTTT. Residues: CASSPGDSSRFLSNQPQHF.

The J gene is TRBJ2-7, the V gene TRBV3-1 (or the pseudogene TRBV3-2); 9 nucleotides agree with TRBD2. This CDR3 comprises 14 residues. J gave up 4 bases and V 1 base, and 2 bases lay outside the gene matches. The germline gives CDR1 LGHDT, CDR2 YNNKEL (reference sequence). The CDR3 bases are TGTGCCAGCAGCCAAGCGGCGGGGGGGTACGAGCAGTACTTC. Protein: CASSQAAGGYEQYF.

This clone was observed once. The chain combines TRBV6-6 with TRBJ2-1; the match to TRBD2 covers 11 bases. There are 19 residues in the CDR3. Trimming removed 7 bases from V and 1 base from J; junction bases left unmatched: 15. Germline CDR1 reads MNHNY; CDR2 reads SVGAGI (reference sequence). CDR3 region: CASTRAGVAGGRSYNEQFF. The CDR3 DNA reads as TGTGCCAGCACTCGGGCCGGGGTAGCGGGAGGGAGGTCCTACAATGAGCAGTTCTTC.

This chain's CDR3 is CASSIVTGDTQYF. Written as DNA, the CDR3 is TGTGCCAGTAGTATAGTGACAGGGGATACGCAGTATTTT. The chain carries TRBV19 and TRBJ2-3; 7 bases line up with TRBD1. Germline values: CDR1 LNHDA, CDR2 SQIVND (reference sequence). The CDR3 runs 13 residues. V shed 1 base and J 6 bases; nucleotides not matched to a gene: 1. Full variable domain (remainder filled in from reference TRBV19 and TRBJ2-3): DGGITQSPKYLFRKEGQNVTLSCEQNLNHDAMYWYRQDPGQGLRLIYYSQIVNDFQKGDIAEGYSVSREKKESFPLTVTSAQKNPTAFYLCASSIVTGDTQYFGPGTRLTVL.

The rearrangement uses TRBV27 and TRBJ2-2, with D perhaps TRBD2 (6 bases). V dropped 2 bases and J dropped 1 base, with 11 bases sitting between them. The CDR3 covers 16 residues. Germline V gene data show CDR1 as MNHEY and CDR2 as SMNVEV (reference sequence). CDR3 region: CASSLGGTVNTGELFF. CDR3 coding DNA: TGTGCCAGCAGTTTAGGGGGGACGGTGAACACCGGGGAGCTGTTTTTT.

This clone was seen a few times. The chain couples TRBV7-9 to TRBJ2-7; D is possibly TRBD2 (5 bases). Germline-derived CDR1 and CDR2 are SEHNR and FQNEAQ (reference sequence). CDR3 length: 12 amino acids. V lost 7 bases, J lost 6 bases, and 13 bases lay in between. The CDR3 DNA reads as TGTGCCAGCACAGGACTGTCGGCCGAGCAGTACTTC. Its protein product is CASTGLSAEQYF.

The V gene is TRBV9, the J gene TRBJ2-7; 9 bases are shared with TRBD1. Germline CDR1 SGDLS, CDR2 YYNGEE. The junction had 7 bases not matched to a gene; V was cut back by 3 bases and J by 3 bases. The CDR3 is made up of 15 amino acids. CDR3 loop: CASSASTGGIYEQYF. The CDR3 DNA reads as TGTGCCAGCAGCGCATCTACAGGGGGCATCTACGAGCAGTACTTC.

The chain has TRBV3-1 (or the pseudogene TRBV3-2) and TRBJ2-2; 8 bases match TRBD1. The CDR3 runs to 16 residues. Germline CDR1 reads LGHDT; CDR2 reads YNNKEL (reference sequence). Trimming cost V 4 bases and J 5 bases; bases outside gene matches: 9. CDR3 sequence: CASSRFGQGGTGELFF. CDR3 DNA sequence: TGTGCCAGCAGCCGATTCGGACAGGGCGGAACCGGGGAGCTGTTTTTT.

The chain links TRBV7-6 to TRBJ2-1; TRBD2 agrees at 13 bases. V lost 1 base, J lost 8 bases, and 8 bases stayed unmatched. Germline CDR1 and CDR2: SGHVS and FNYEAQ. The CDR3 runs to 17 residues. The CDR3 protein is CASSLELAGGLVDEQFF. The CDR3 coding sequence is TGTGCCAGCAGCTTAGAACTAGCGGGAGGGCTCGTAGATGAGCAGTTCTTC.

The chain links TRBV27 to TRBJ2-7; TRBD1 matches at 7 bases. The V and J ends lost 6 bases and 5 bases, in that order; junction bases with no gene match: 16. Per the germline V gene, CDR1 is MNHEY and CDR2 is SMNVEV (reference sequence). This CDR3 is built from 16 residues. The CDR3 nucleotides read TGTGCCAGCAGCCCGAGGCAGGGGGTCTCCATCCACGAGCAGTACTTC. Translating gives CASSPRQGVSIHEQYF.

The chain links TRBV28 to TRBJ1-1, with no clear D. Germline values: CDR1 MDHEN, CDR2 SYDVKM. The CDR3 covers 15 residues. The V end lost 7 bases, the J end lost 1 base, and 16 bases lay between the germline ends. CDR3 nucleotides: TGTGCCAGCACTCGGTCTCGCCGAACGAACACTGAAGCTTTCTTT. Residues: CASTRSRRTNTEAFF.

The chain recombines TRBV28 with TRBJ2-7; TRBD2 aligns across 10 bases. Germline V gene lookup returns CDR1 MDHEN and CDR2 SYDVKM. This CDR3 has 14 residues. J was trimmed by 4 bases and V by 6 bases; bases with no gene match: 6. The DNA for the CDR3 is TGTGCCAGCAGGTGGACTAGCGGACTGTACGAGCAGTACTTC. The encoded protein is CASRWTSGLYEQYF.

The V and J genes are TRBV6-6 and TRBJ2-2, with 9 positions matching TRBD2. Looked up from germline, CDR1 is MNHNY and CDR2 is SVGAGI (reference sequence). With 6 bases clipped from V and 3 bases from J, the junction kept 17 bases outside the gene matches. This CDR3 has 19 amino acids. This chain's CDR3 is CASSSRGSGSHGDTGELFF. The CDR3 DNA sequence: TGTGCCAGCAGCTCCCGGGGTAGCGGGAGCCATGGAGACACCGGGGAGCTGTTTTTT.

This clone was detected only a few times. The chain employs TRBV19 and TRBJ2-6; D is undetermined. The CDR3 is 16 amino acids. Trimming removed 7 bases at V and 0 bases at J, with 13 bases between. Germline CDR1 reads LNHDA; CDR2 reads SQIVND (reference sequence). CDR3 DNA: TGTGCCAGTAAAGAGGCGAGGAACTCTGGGGCCAACGTCCTGACTTTC. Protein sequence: CASKEARNSGANVLTF.

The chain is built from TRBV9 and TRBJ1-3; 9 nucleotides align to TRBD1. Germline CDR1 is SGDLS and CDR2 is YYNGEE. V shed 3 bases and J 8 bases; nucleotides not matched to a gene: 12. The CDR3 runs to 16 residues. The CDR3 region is CASSERPGTGWDTIYF. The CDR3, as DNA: TGTGCCAGCAGCGAACGACCCGGGACAGGGTGGGACACCATATATTTT. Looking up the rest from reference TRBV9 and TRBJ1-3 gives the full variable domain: DSGVTQTPKHLITATGQRVTLRCSPRSGDLSVYWYQQSLDQGLQFLIQYYNGEERAKGNILERFSAQQFPDLHSELNLSSLELGDSALYFCASSERPGTGWDTIYFGEGSWLTVV.

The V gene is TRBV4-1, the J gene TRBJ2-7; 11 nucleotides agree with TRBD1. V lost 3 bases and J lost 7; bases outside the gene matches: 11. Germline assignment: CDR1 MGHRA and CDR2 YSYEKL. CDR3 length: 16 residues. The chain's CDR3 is CASSHPLGDRGYEQYF. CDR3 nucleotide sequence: TGCGCCAGCAGCCACCCACTGGGGGACAGGGGGTATGAGCAGTACTTC.